This T cell receptor (beta chain) was retrieved from a study of neoadjuvant anti-PD-1 for oral cavity cancer. Across the whole study: Most patients had three to four biweekly doses of 3 mg/kg nivolumab before resection.

General study findings and limits: Higher pretreatment blood Treg/Th17 ratios correlated with higher pretreatment blood and lower post-treatment tumor TCRbeta clonality.

With regard to this clone: Its antigen is currently unknown.

Assay used: immunoSEQ multiplex PCR; TCRdb lists only in-frame clones, some missing. This table has about 15,000 clones, 40% appearing once. Stated time point: after neoadjuvant nivolumab, at surgical resection. Patients were newly diagnosed with stage II-IVA oral cavity squamous cell carcinoma without prior systemic or radiation treatment. This receptor was obtained from a person aged 40 to 85 with oral cavity squamous cell carcinoma. The input for sequencing was tumor tissue, taken after nivolumab (anti-PD-1) treatment.

The CDR3 sequence: CASSRRQSDTQYF. In DNA form, the CDR3 reads TGTGCCAGCAGCCGCAGACAGTCAGATACGCAGTATTTT. The chain recombines TRBV7-2 with TRBJ2-3; a possible D gene is TRBD1 (5 bases). Trimming removed 5 bases at V and 4 bases at J, with 10 bases between. CDR3 length equals 13 residues. Germline values: CDR1 SGHTA, CDR2 FQGNSA.